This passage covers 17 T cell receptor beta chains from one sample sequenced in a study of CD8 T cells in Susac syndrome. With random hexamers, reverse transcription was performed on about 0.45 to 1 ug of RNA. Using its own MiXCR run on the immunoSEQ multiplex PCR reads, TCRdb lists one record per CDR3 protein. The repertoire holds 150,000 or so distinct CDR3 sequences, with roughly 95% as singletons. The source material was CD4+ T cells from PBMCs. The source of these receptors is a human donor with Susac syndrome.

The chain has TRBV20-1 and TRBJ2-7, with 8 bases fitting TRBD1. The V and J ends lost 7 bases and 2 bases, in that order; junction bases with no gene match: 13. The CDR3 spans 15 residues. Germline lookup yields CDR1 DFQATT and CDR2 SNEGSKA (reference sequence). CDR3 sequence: CSGGVRTGLTYEQYF. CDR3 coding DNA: TGCAGTGGTGGAGTGCGGACAGGGCTCACCTACGAGCAGTACTTC.

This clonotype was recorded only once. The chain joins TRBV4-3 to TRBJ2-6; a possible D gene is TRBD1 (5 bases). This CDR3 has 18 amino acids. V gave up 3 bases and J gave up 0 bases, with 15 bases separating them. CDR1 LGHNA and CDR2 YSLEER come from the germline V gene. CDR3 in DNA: TGCGCCAGCAGCCAGTTCCAGGGAACCCTCTCTGGGGCCAACGTCCTGACTTTC. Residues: CASSQFQGTLSGANVLTF.

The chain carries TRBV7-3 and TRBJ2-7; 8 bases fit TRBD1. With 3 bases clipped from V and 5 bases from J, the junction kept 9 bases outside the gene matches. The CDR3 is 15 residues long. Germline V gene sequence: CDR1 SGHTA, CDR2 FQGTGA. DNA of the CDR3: TGTGCCAGCAGCTTGGGGAACAGGGGGTTCGACGAGCAGTACTTC. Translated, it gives CASSLGNRGFDEQYF.

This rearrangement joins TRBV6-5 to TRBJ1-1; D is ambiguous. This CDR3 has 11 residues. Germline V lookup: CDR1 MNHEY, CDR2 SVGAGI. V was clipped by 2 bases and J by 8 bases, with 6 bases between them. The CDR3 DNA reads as TGTGCCAGCAGTTACCGCACCGAAGCTTTCTTT. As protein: CASSYRTEAFF.

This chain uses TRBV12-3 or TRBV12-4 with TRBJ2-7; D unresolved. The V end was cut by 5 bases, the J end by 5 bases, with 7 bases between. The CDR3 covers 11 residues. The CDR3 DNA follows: TGTGCCAGCAGTAGAGAGCACGAGCAGTACTTC. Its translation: CASSREHEQYF.

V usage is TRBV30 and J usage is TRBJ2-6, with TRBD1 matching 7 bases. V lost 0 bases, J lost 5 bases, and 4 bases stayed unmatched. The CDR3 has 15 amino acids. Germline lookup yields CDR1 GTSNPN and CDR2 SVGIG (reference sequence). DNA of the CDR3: TGTGCCTGGAGTGTTAAGACAGGGAGGGCCAACGTCCTGACTTTC. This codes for CAWSVKTGRANVLTF. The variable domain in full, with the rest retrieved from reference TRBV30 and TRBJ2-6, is SQTIHQWPATLVQPVGSPLSLECTVEGTSNPNLYWYRQAAGRGLQLLFYSVGIGQISSEVPQNLSASRPQDRQFILSSKKLLLSDSGFYLCAWSVKTGRANVLTFGAGSRLTVL.

In DNA, the CDR3 is TGCGCCAGCAGCCCCGTCGGGGTACGCGGCTACACCTTC. This encodes CASSPVGVRGYTF. The rearrangement joins TRBV4-1 to TRBJ1-2; no definite D call. This CDR3 spans 13 amino acids. Between the trimmed V and J ends, which lost 4 bases and 8 bases, there was a span of 14 bases. Germline loops: CDR1 MGHRA, CDR2 YSYEKL.

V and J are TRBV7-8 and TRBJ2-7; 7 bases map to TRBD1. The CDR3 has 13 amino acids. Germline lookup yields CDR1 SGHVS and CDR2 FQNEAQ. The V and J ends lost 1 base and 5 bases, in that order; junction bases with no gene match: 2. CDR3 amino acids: CASSLDRGHEQYV. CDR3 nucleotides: TGTGCCAGCAGCTTAGACAGGGGCCACGAGCAGTACGTC.

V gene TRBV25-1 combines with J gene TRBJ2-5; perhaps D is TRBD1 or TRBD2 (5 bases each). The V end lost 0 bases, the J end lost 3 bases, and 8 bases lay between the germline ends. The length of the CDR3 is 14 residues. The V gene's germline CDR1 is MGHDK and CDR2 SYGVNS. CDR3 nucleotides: TGTGCCAGCAGTGAATATCGAGGGGAAGAGACCCAGTACTTC. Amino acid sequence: CASSEYRGEETQYF.

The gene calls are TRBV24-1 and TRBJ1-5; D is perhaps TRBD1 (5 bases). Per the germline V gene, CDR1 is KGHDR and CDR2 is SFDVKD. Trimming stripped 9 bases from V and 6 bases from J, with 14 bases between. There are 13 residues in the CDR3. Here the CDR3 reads CATRGTAGQPQHF. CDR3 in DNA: TGTGCCACCCGGGGGACGGCTGGTCAGCCCCAGCATTTT.

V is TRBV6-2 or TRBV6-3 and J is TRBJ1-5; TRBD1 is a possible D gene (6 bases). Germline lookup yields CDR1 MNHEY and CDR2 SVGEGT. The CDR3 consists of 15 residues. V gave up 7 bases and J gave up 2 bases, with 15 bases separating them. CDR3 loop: CASIRGGGGNQPQHF. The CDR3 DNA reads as TGTGCCAGCATCAGAGGGGGTGGCGGCAATCAGCCCCAGCATTTT.

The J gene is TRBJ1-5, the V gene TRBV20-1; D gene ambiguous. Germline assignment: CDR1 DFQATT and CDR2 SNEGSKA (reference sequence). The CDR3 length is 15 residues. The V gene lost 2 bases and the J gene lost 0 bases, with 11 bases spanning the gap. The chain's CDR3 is CSARNRVHSNQPQHF. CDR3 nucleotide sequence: TGCAGTGCTAGAAATCGGGTCCATAGCAATCAGCCCCAGCATTTT.

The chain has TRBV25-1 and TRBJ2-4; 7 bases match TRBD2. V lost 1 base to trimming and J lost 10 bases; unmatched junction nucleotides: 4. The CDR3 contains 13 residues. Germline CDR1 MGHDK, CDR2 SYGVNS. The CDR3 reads CASSEWEGRIQYF. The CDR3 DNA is TGTGCCAGCAGTGAATGGGAGGGGCGGATTCAGTACTTC.

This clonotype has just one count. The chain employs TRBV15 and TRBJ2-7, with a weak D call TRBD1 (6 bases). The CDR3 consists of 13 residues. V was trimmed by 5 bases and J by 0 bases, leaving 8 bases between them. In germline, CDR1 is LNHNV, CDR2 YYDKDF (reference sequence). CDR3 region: CATSGQFSYEQYF. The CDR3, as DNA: TGTGCCACCAGCGGACAGTTCTCCTACGAGCAGTACTTC.

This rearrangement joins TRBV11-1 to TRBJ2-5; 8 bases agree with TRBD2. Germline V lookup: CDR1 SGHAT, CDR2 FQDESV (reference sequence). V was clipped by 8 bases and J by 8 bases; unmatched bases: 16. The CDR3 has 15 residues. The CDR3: CASSPRASGHRTQYF. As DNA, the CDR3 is TGTGCCAGCTCCCCCCGGGCTAGCGGGCATCGTACCCAGTACTTC.

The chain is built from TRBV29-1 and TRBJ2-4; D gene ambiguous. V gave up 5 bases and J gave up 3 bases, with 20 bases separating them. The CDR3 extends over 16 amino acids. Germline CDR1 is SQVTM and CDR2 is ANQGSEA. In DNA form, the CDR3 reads TGCAGCGTTATGAAGGACCACCGAGCCTACAAAAACATTCAGTACTTC. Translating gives CSVMKDHRAYKNIQYF.

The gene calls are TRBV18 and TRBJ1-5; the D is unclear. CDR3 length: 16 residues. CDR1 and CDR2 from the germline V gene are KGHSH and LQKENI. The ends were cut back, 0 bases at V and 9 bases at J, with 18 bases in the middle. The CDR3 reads CASSPPSGGFNGPQHF. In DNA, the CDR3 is TGTGCCAGCTCACCACCATCGGGAGGGTTTAATGGGCCCCAGCATTTT.